This entry concerns a single T cell receptor (beta chain). Antigen unknown. MiXCR, applied by TCRdb to the 5' RACE reads, yields one record per CDR3 protein. This table has about 250,000 distinct CDR3 sequences, under 35% appearing once. The data are from a study of CD8 T cells in ankylosing spondylitis. Trimming pared 5 bases from V and 2 bases from J, leaving 7 bases between. The CDR3 runs 12 residues. Points from the study as a whole: As for the disease-linked clones, they showed a CD8+ phenotype and occurred at relatively low frequencies in peripheral blood.

The source of this sequence is a male donor with ankylosing spondylitis or in good health (not recorded which). The chain has TRBV12-3 or TRBV12-4 and TRBJ2-7; D ambiguous. The sequenced material came from blood, either unsorted or a sorted T cell fraction (not recorded which). CDR3 sequence (DNA): TGTGCCAGCAGTGACACCCCCTACGAGCAGTACTTC. It translates to CASSDTPYEQYF.